This T cell receptor beta chain appears in the sequencing data of a study of T-cell reconstitution after alpha-beta-depleted transplantation in children. Trimming took 3 bases from V and 1 from J, leaving 9 bases between them. The CDR3 extends over 14 amino acids. Per the germline V gene, CDR1 is MGHDK and CDR2 is SYGVNS. Preparation of the TCRbeta library used unique molecular identifiers. TCRdb used MiXCR to reprocess the PCR reads, holding one entry per CDR3 protein. In the table there are hundreds of thousands of distinct CDR3 sequences, 8% to 10% of which are singletons. The chain recombines TRBV25-1 with TRBJ2-5, with D possibly TRBD1 on 5 matching bases. This material consisted of PBMCs from the stem cell graft donor, taken from the stem cell graft. This sequence originates from a human donor who donated a stem cell graft to a child with acute lymphoblastic leukemia. As DNA, the CDR3 is TGTGCCAGCAGTGACGTCGACAGCCAAGAGACCCAGTACTTC. It translates to CASSDVDSQETQYF.